The table lists the clone carrying this T cell receptor (beta chain) with a count of one. The antigen is unknown. Other DNA variants within this sample encode the same CDR3. The germline gives CDR1 MNHEY, CDR2 SVGAGI. The CDR3 is 13 residues long. Trimming at V came to 5 bases and at J to 4 bases, leaving 3 bases not matched to a gene. This sample was included in a study of shared clonotypes between healthy human individuals. Study details: CD8 memory received one plate per donor, CD8 naive two, CD4 memory three and CD4 naive three. Study-level findings and limits: Naive subsets tended to show greater estimated richness than memory subsets.

TCRdb's copy holds only in-frame clones and misses some; the assay was immunoSEQ multiplex PCR. This sample has millions of clones, with 93% found just once. Donors included only healthy HIV-negative adults lacking recent acute infections or vaccinations. The V call is TRBV6-5, the J call TRBJ1-2, with 8 bases matching TRBD1. Sequences were obtained from naive CD4+ T cells from PBMCs. Regarding subset: CD45RA+ positively selected. The source is a man younger than 35 in good health. Some clones in this sample may be carry-over from other donors' samples. The CDR3 DNA reads as TGTGCCAGCAGTCCCGACAGGGGCTATGGCTACACCTTC. Encoded protein: CASSPDRGYGYTF.